These T cell receptor gamma chains were read from a single sample in a study of gamma-delta T cells after stem cell transplantation. With CATT, TCRdb re-called clones from the RT-PCR reads. Here the sample spans approximately 3,000 gamma-chain clones, more than 15% being singletons. Sequencing input: gamma-delta T cells. These receptors were taken from a human donor. It is not recorded whose cells these are; they may come from a transplant donor. Each CDR3 is given with its conserved first and last residue. Expanded clones get a size class; other rows say once, few or many, or leave the size out.

v_gene,abundance,j_gene,CDR3aa,CDR3nt
TRGV2,medium-sized,TRGJ1/TRGJ2,CATWDGPKKLF,TGTGCCACCTGGGACGGGCCCAAGAAACTCTTT
TRGV2,few,TRGJ1/TRGJ2,CATWDASLVKKLF,TGTGCCACCTGGGACGCCTCGTTAGTTAAGAAACTCTTT
TRGV9,.,TRGJ1/TRGJ2,CALWEVRLGYKKLF,TGTGCCTTGTGGGAGGTGCGATTGGGGTATAAGAAACTCTTT
TRGV3,.,TRGJ1/TRGJ2,CATWDPEGGQLF,TGTGCCACCTGGGACCCTGAGGGGGGGCAACTCTTT
TRGV9,.,TRGJP,CALWEVGIELGKKIKVF,TGTGCCTTGTGGGAGGTGGGTATAGAGTTGGGCAAAAAAATCAAGGTATTT
TRGV2,few,TRGJ1/TRGJ2,CATWDGQGDKKLF,TGTGCCACCTGGGACGGCCAAGGTGATAAGAAACTCTTT
TRGV3,few,TRGJ1/TRGJ2,CATWDRLYYKKLF,TGTGCCACCTGGGACAGACTATATTATAAGAAACTCTTT
TRGV3,.,TRGJ1/TRGJ2,CATWDRLRDYKKLF,TGTGCCACCTGGGACAGGCTCAGGGATTATAAGAAACTCTTT
TRGV5,.,TRGJ1/TRGJ2,CATELLLGYYKKLF,TGTGCCACCGAGCTGTTGTTGGGATATTATAAGAAACTCTTT
TRGV9,.,TRGJ1/TRGJ2,CALWEGSGYKKLF,TGTGCCTTGTGGGAGGGTTCGGGGTATAAGAAACTCTTT
TRGV9,few,TRGJP1,CALWGEWFKIF,TGTGCCTTGTGGGGGGAGTGGTTCAAGATATTT
TRGV4,.,TRGJ1/TRGJ2,CATCENHYKKLF,TGTGCCACCTGTGAGAATCATTATAAGAAACTCTTT
TRGV2,few,TRGJP2,CATWDAKDSSDWIKTF,TGTGCCACCTGGGACGCCAAAGATAGTAGTGATTGGATCAAGACGTTT
TRGV9,few,TRGJP2,CAFGSSDWIKTF,TGTGCCTTCGGGAGTAGTGATTGGATCAAGACGTTT
TRGV9,.,TRGJ1/TRGJ2,CALWELSNYYKKLF,TGTGCCTTGTGGGAGCTCTCGAATTATTATAAGAAACTCTTT
TRGV4,.,TRGJ1/TRGJ2,CATWDQVTYKKLF,TGTGCCACCTGGGATCAAGTTACTTATAAGAAACTCTTT
TRGV8,few,TRGJ1/TRGJ2,CATWDRPKRENYYKKLF,TGTGCCACCTGGGATAGGCCGAAGAGGGAGAATTATTATAAGAAACTCTTT
TRGV9,few,TRGJ1/TRGJ2,CAWWGAYYKKLF,TGTGCCTGGTGGGGGGCTTATTATAAGAAACTCTTT